A selection of T cell receptor beta chains follows, all from one sample in a study of blood T cell repertoires in COVID-19. Produced via immunoSEQ multiplex PCR; TCRdb's table is partial and in-frame only. Altogether about 230,000 clones are present, 70% to 90% being singletons, with the ten largest covering less than 6.5%. The sample comprised peripheral blood. These receptors came from a man aged 45-60 years with COVID-19, enrolled during active disease. Both conserved end residues are part of each CDR3. Each record gives: clone size, J gene, V gene, CDR3 protein. Rows may omit the clone size; those that give it use once, few, many or a size class.

>once|TRBJ1-2|TRBV12-3/TRBV12-4
CASSFLRGYTF
>-|TRBJ1-6|TRBV28
CARSADEEGQGYSPLHF
>few|TRBJ1-6|TRBV6-2/TRBV6-3
CASSYPGRGSYSPLHF
>once|TRBJ2-2|TRBV4-1
CASSQEVGLRTGELFF
>-|TRBJ2-1|TRBV18
CASSPSTGVGQFF
>-|TRBJ2-5|TRBV5-1
CASSLEVAGKQETQYF
>-|TRBJ2-3|TRBV7-9
CASSLSRPSGVTDTQYF
>-|TRBJ2-5|TRBV7-2
CASSSDGGLKTQYF
>many|TRBJ2-7|TRBV3-1/TRBV3-2
CASSQRTSGHYEQYF
>once|TRBJ1-2|TRBV27
CASSLRGRNYGYTF
>-|TRBJ1-1|TRBV10-3
CAISESTGGALVTEAFF
>-|TRBJ1-1|TRBV5-8
CASSITGFDSMNTEAFF
>-|TRBJ2-7|TRBV6-1
CASSEAWAGLGQYF
>-|TRBJ2-3|TRBV24-1
CATSDFKGGGYTDTQYF
>-|TRBJ2-1|TRBV13
CASSPGTPTYNEQFF
>-|TRBJ1-5|TRBV5-3
CARRIEWAGCSSNQPQHF
>-|TRBJ1-2|TRBV9
CASSGLTYGYTF
>-|TRBJ2-1|TRBV15
CATSHLAFEQFF
>-|TRBJ1-2|TRBV18
CASSSLDRQFYYGYTF
>-|TRBJ2-2|TRBV7-3
CASSLMSDSGELFF
>-|TRBJ2-3|TRBV7-9
CASLRVGRLKDTQYF
>-|TRBJ1-2|TRBV20-1
CSASRGGTGAGSRYGYTF
>-|TRBJ1-4|TRBV19
CASSRAGISATNEKLFF
>-|TRBJ2-7|TRBV7-6
CASSLVGQGASGEQYF
>once|TRBJ2-2|TRBV7-9
CASSTYRETGELFF
>many|TRBJ1-1|TRBV29-1
CSVELRTGWHTEAFF
>-|TRBJ1-5|TRBV5-8
CASSLAPRFKPQHF
>-|TRBJ2-7|TRBV29-1
CSVEDPGGSSYEQYF
>-|TRBJ1-1|TRBV30
CAFNRDTPSAFF
>-|TRBJ2-1|TRBV2
CASSGASGGALWNEQFF
>-|TRBJ2-7|TRBV3-1/TRBV3-2
CASSHRQSNYEQYF
>-|TRBJ1-4|TRBV7-4
CASSPSSTGENEKLFF
>-|TRBJ2-1|TRBV7-9
CASSKLTSGGDKQFF
>few|TRBJ2-7|TRBV30
CAWSGPPWTGYLEQYF
>-|TRBJ1-2|TRBV29-1
CSVDGQRVYGYTF
>-|TRBJ2-7|TRBV27
CASSFGQGGQYEQYF
>-|TRBJ1-4|TRBV4-2
CASSTGQGVTNEKLFF
>-|TRBJ1-2|TRBV6-5
CASSPDRYYGYTF
>-|TRBJ2-7|TRBV10-3
CAISDEASEQYF
>-|TRBJ1-1|TRBV15
CATSRETGVRTEAFF
>-|TRBJ1-6|TRBV15
CATSRESGNSPLHF
>-|TRBJ1-3|TRBV2
CASSERDFSGNTIYF
>-|TRBJ1-2|TRBV9
CASSGGTGGGYGYTF